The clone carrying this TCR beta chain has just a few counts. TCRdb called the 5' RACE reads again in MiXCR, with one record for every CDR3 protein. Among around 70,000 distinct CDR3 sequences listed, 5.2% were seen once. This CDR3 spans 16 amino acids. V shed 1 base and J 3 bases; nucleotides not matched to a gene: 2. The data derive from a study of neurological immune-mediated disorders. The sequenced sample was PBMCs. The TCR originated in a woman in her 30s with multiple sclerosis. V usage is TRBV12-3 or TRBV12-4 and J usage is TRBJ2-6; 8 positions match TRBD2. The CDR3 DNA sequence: TGTGCCAGCAGTTTAGTGCGGGGGGTTGGGGCCAACGTCCTGACTTTC. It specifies CASSLVRGVGANVLTF.